This entry features one T cell receptor (beta chain) sequence. The antigen is undetermined. The data are from a study of T cells expressing NK-cell markers. Study in general: Sequencing of TCR beta repertoires drew on sorted CD3+CD56+NKG2C+, CD3+CD56+NKG2C- and CD3+CD56-NKG2C+ T cells. The authors sequenced eight donors, of whom seven were HCMV-seropositive and one was seronegative.

From its re-call of the 5' RACE reads, TCRdb lists each CDR3 protein once, without DNA. The table lists 120,000 to 150,000 distinct CDR3 sequences. General study results and limits: The CD3+CD56-NKG2C+ fraction of a handful of donors was likewise dominated by these clonotypes.

The length of the CDR3 is 16 residues. Germline CDR1 SGHDT, CDR2 YYEEEE. This sequence joins TRBV5-6 and TRBJ2-2; TCRdb names TRBD1, which stays unverified in the absence of DNA. Source material: blood T cells: a sorted CD56 or NKG2C T cell subset, CD4+ or CD8+ T cells, or bulk PBMC T cells (not recorded which). The sequence derives from a man aged 18-30 years in good health. The CDR3: CASSKDRGGLTGELFF.